This T cell receptor beta chain emerged from a study of CD8 T cells in ankylosing spondylitis. TCRdb ran MiXCR on the 5' RACE reads and lists one entry per CDR3 protein. The table shows about 360,000 distinct CDR3 sequences, with 20% to 25% occurring only once. This clonotype was picked up a small number of times. The CDR3 spans 15 residues. Germline CDR1 reads LNHDA; CDR2 reads SQIVND (reference sequence). J was trimmed by 13 bases and V by 5 bases; bases with no gene match: 16. This receptor was obtained from a male donor with ankylosing spondylitis or in good health (not recorded which). The sample was blood, either unsorted or a sorted T cell fraction (not recorded which). The chain joins TRBV19 to TRBJ2-2, with 7 bases fitting TRBD2. Written as DNA, the CDR3 is TGTGCCAGTAGTGCCAGCGGGGACTGGCTGGTGGGGCTGTTTTTT. It encodes CASSASGDWLVGLFF.